Following are 6 T cell receptor beta chains from one sample sequenced in a study of blood T cell repertoires in COVID-19. Some clones are missing from TCRdb's copy, which holds only in-frame ones; the method was immunoSEQ multiplex PCR. The sample includes 330,000 or so clones, 80% to 90% of them seen just once. The sequencing input was peripheral blood. These receptors were obtained from a man aged 30 to 45 with COVID-19, enrolled during active disease.

The genes are TRBV3-1 (or the pseudogene TRBV3-2) and TRBJ2-1; 14 bases align to TRBD2. With V trimmed by 0 bases and J by 5 bases, 12 bases remained unmatched. The CDR3 length is 20 residues. CDR1 LGHDT and CDR2 YNNKEL come from the germline V gene (reference sequence). The DNA of the CDR3 is TGTGCCAGCAGCCAAGATTGGGGACTAGCGGGAGTAAATGCAAACAATGAGCAGTTCTTC. Translation: CASSQDWGLAGVNANNEQFF.

The chain couples TRBV7-3 to TRBJ1-6; 7 nucleotides align to TRBD1. Germline V gene lookup returns CDR1 SGHTA and CDR2 FQGTGA. V gave up 3 bases and J gave up 13 bases; unmatched junction bases: 9. CDR3 length: 14 amino acids. CDR3 protein: CASSLGQPSAPLHF. CDR3 coding DNA: TGTGCCAGCAGCTTGGGACAGCCCTCCGCCCCCCTCCACTTT.

The chain uses TRBV6-6 and TRBJ2-7; tentatively, D is TRBD2 (5 bases). The CDR3 extends over 14 amino acids. CDR1 and CDR2 (germline): MNHNY, SVGAGI (reference sequence). Trimming left V 5 bases short and J 4 bases short, with 15 bases between. The DNA for the CDR3 is TGTGCCAGCAGTCAATTCGGGGAAGCATACGAGCAGTACTTC. Translated: CASSQFGEAYEQYF.

The genes are TRBV28 and TRBJ1-2, with TRBD1 as a possible D gene (6 bases). V dropped 4 bases and J dropped 4 bases, with 13 bases sitting between them. The CDR3 extends over 14 amino acids. Looked up from germline, CDR1 is MDHEN and CDR2 is SYDVKM. The CDR3: CASSSNTGFYGYTF. CDR3 bases: TGTGCCAGCAGTTCGAATACAGGGTTCTATGGCTACACCTTC.

A single count supports this clone. V and J are TRBV7-2 and TRBJ2-5; 9 positions agree with TRBD1. The CDR3 sequence is 15 residues long. From germline, CDR1 is SGHTA and CDR2 FQGNSA. After removal of 5 bases from V and 4 bases from J, the junction contained 8 bases not matched to a gene. The CDR3 sequence is CASSLGTGRRETQYF. The DNA of the CDR3 is TGTGCCAGCAGCCTAGGGACAGGGCGTAGAGAGACCCAGTACTTC.

V is TRBV6-5 and J is TRBJ1-6; possibly TRBD1 for D (6 bases). With 2 bases removed from V and 10 bases from J, the gap between germline ends came to 15 bases. There are 15 residues in the CDR3. Germline CDR1 is MNHEY and CDR2 is SVGAGI. CDR3 amino acids: CASSYNRVLNSPLHF. CDR3 DNA sequence: TGTGCCAGCAGTTACAACAGGGTATTAAACTCACCCCTCCACTTT.